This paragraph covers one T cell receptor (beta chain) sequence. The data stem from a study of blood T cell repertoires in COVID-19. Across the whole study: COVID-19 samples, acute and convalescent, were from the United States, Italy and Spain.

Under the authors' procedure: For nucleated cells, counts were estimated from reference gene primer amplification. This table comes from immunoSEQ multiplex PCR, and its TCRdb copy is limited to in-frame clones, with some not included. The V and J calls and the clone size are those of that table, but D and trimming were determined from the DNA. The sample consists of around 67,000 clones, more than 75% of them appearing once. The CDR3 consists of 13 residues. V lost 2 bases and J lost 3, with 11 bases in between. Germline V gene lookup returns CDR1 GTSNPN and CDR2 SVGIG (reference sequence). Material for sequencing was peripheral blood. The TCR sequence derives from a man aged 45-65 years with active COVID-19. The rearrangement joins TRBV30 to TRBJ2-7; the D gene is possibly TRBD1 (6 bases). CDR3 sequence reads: CAWSPKQGYEQYF. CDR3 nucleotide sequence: TGTGCCTGGAGTCCTAAACAGGGCTACGAGCAGTACTTC. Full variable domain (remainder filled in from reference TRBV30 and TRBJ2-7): SQTIHQWPATLVQPVGSPLSLECTVEGTSNPNLYWYRQAAGRGLQLLFYSVGIGQISSEVPQNLSASRPQDRQFILSSKKLLLSDSGFYLCAWSPKQGYEQYFGPGTRLTVT.